This T cell receptor (beta chain) was retrieved from a study of T cell responses to AZD1222 COVID-19 vaccine. The table came from immunoSEQ multiplex PCR; TCRdb's copy has only in-frame clones and leaves some out. The table records tens of thousands of clones, around nine tenths of them present only once. Germline CDR1 SGHDN, CDR2 FVKESK. With 1 base removed from V and 4 bases from J, the gap between germline ends came to 19 bases. The CDR3 is 17 amino acids. This clone occurred a few times. The sequence was obtained from an adult who received the AZD1222 COVID-19 vaccine. Sequencing was performed on peripheral blood, taken 28 days after the second AZD1222 dose. The rearrangement links TRBV14 to TRBJ1-2; D possibly corresponds to TRBD1 (5 bases). The CDR3 here is CASSQAPWTQTFYGYTF. CDR3 DNA sequence: TGTGCCAGCAGCCAAGCTCCCTGGACACAAACTTTCTATGGCTACACCTTC. The full variable domain, in which reference TRBV14 and TRBJ1-2 provide the parts outside the CDR3, is EAGVTQFPSHSVIEKGQTVTLRCDPISGHDNLYWYRRVMGKEIKFLLHFVKESKQDESGMPNNRFLAERTGGTYSTLKVQPAELEDSGVYFCASSQAPWTQTFYGYTFGSGTRLTVV.